This TCR beta chain appears in the sequencing data of a study of shared clonotypes between healthy human individuals. The wider study: A few men and a couple of women, aged 18 to 49, were donors. General study points: Naive subsets generally had larger estimated richness than memory subsets. Among donors, sharing of clonotypes was expected to be affected by sequencing depth.

J lost 1 base, V lost 6 bases, and 6 bases had no gene match. Germline V gives CDR1 MDHEN, CDR2 SYDVKM. CDR3 size: 15 residues. About this clone itself: What it recognizes is unknown.

Clones were read by immunoSEQ multiplex PCR, and TCRdb kept only the in-frame ones, dropping some. Among over a million clones listed, 98% were seen once. The sequence was obtained from a man aged 30-40 years in good health. This sequence joins TRBV28 and TRBJ2-3, with 8 nucleotides matching TRBD1. The specimen sequenced was naive CD4+ T cells sorted from blood. Subset noted: CD45RA+ positively selected. This CDR3 reads CASSGAGQGTDTQYF. The CDR3 bases are TGTGCCAGCAGCGGCGCGGGACAGGGCACAGATACGCAGTATTTT.